A selection of T cell receptor beta chains follows, all from one sample in a study of control samples from healthy donors and cancer patients. Only in-frame clones appear in the TCRdb table, and some are missing; sequencing was by immunoSEQ multiplex PCR. Here the sample spans over 70,000 clones, less than 90% being singletons. The sample consisted of blood. Every receptor here comes from a woman in her fifties or sixties in good health. The CDR3 runs from the conserved cysteine through the conserved F or W. A D gene is named only where the DNA matches it firmly. The size of a clone is reported for some rows only, either as once, few or many, or as a class for expanded clones.

CDR3 protein: CATSRDRQSSGNTIYF
CDR3 DNA: TGTGCCACCAGCAGAGATAGACAGTCATCTGGAAACACCATATATTTT
J gene: TRBJ1-3
clone size: .
D gene: .
V gene: TRBV15

CDR3 protein: CASSLPPGQGNIQYF
CDR3 DNA: TGTGCCAGCAGCCTACCTCCGGGACAGGGCAACATTCAGTACTTC
J gene: TRBJ2-4
clone size: .
D gene: TRBD1
V gene: TRBV7-9

CDR3 protein: CASSGGQARGAFF
CDR3 DNA: TGCGCCAGCAGTGGCGGACAGGCGCGAGGGGCTTTCTTT
J gene: TRBJ1-1
clone size: .
D gene: TRBD1
V gene: TRBV10-1

CDR3 protein: CASSLWAGTSFSDTQYF
CDR3 DNA: TGTGCCAGCAGTTTATGGGCCGGGACTAGCTTCTCAGATACGCAGTATTTT
J gene: TRBJ2-3
clone size: .
D gene: TRBD2
V gene: TRBV27

CDR3 protein: CASSLFGVGQPQHF
CDR3 DNA: TGTGCCAGCAGTTTATTTGGGGTTGGACAGCCCCAGCATTTT
J gene: TRBJ1-5
clone size: .
D gene: .
V gene: TRBV28

CDR3 protein: CASRSLGLSYEQYF
CDR3 DNA: TGTGCCAGCCGATCGCTAGGTTTGTCCTACGAGCAGTACTTC
J gene: TRBJ2-7
clone size: .
D gene: .
V gene: TRBV28

CDR3 protein: CASSGGTSDYNEQFF
CDR3 DNA: TGTGCCAGCAGTGGAGGGACTAGCGACTACAATGAGCAGTTCTTC
J gene: TRBJ2-1
clone size: .
D gene: TRBD2
V gene: TRBV6-2/TRBV6-3

CDR3 protein: CASSQDRGSHEQYF
CDR3 DNA: TGTGCCAGCAGCCAAGACAGGGGCTCCCACGAGCAGTACTTC
J gene: TRBJ2-7
clone size: few
D gene: TRBD1
V gene: TRBV11-2

CDR3 protein: CASSIGTSGGYREQFF
CDR3 DNA: TGCGCCAGCAGCATCGGGACTAGCGGGGGTTACAGGGAGCAGTTCTTC
J gene: TRBJ2-1
clone size: .
D gene: TRBD2
V gene: TRBV5-1

CDR3 protein: CASRVGTSTDTQYF
CDR3 DNA: TGTGCCAGCAGGGTTGGGACTAGCACAGATACGCAGTATTTT
J gene: TRBJ2-3
clone size: once
D gene: .
V gene: TRBV28

CDR3 protein: CSARMSGGQYF
CDR3 DNA: TGCAGTGCTAGAATGAGCGGTGGGCAGTATTTT
J gene: TRBJ2-3
clone size: .
D gene: .
V gene: TRBV20-1

CDR3 protein: CASQGEGTYYGYTF
CDR3 DNA: TGTGCCTCTCAGGGGGAAGGGACCTACTATGGCTACACCTTC
J gene: TRBJ1-2
clone size: .
D gene: TRBD1
V gene: TRBV30

CDR3 protein: CASSATSGGNTGELFF
CDR3 DNA: TGTGCCAGCAGCGCGACTAGCGGGGGAAACACCGGGGAGCTGTTTTTT
J gene: TRBJ2-2
clone size: few
D gene: TRBD2
V gene: TRBV7-2

CDR3 protein: CASKVYTEAFF
CDR3 DNA: TGTGCCAGCAAAGTTTACACTGAAGCTTTCTTT
J gene: TRBJ1-1
clone size: .
D gene: .
V gene: TRBV28

CDR3 protein: CASSPRQDSSGNTIYF
CDR3 DNA: TGTGCCAGCAGCCCAAGACAGGACTCCTCTGGAAACACCATATATTTT
J gene: TRBJ1-3
clone size: .
D gene: .
V gene: TRBV11-3

CDR3 protein: CASSPRGVPYGYTF
CDR3 DNA: TGTGCCAGCAGTCCCAGGGGGGTCCCCTATGGCTACACCTTC
J gene: TRBJ1-2
clone size: .
D gene: TRBD1
V gene: TRBV28

CDR3 protein: CASSVSGQGNLGGYTF
CDR3 DNA: TGTGCCAGCAGCGTATCGGGACAGGGGAATCTCGGAGGCTACACCTTC
J gene: TRBJ1-2
clone size: .
D gene: TRBD1
V gene: TRBV9

CDR3 protein: CASSLRGSLYGYTF
CDR3 DNA: TGTGCCAGCAGTTTAAGGGGATCCCTCTATGGCTACACCTTC
J gene: TRBJ1-2
clone size: .
D gene: .
V gene: TRBV27

CDR3 protein: CASSLERNTEAFF
CDR3 DNA: TGTGCCAGCAGCTTAGAGCGGAACACTGAAGCTTTCTTT
J gene: TRBJ1-1
clone size: once
D gene: .
V gene: TRBV7-8

CDR3 protein: CASSLENRASEAFF
CDR3 DNA: TGCGCCAGCAGCTTGGAGAACAGGGCTAGTGAAGCTTTCTTT
J gene: TRBJ1-1
clone size: .
D gene: .
V gene: TRBV5-1

CDR3 protein: CASSVTGTSGSNEQFF
CDR3 DNA: TGTGCCAGCAGTGTGACCGGGACTAGCGGGAGCAATGAGCAGTTCTTC
J gene: TRBJ2-1
clone size: once
D gene: TRBD2
V gene: TRBV6-1

CDR3 protein: CASSDRAANTGELFF
CDR3 DNA: TGTGCCAGCAGTGATCGCGCAGCGAACACCGGGGAGCTGTTTTTT
J gene: TRBJ2-2
clone size: .
D gene: .
V gene: TRBV2

CDR3 protein: CASTRTRGYGYTF
CDR3 DNA: TGTGCCAGCACTCGCACGAGAGGGTATGGCTACACCTTC
J gene: TRBJ1-2
clone size: .
D gene: .
V gene: TRBV6-5

CDR3 protein: CASSPRQGTRDTIYF
CDR3 DNA: TGTGCCAGCAGCCCCCGACAGGGAACGAGGGACACCATATATTTT
J gene: TRBJ1-3
clone size: .
D gene: TRBD1
V gene: TRBV6-5

CDR3 protein: CASSQGGAGGYGYTF
CDR3 DNA: TGTGCCAGCAGCCAAGGAGGGGCAGGAGGTTACGGCTACACCTTC
J gene: TRBJ1-2
clone size: .
D gene: .
V gene: TRBV3-1/TRBV3-2

CDR3 protein: CASSLTGLGEKLFF
CDR3 DNA: TGCGCCAGCAGCCTCACAGGGCTCGGCGAAAAACTGTTTTTT
J gene: TRBJ1-4
clone size: .
D gene: .
V gene: TRBV5-1

CDR3 protein: CASSRRQGTGETQYF
CDR3 DNA: TGTGCCAGTAGTAGAAGACAGGGAACGGGAGAGACCCAGTACTTC
J gene: TRBJ2-5
clone size: .
D gene: TRBD1
V gene: TRBV19

CDR3 protein: CASSAAGQPYEQYF
CDR3 DNA: TGTGCCAGCAGCGCGGCCGGGCAGCCCTACGAGCAGTACTTC
J gene: TRBJ2-7
clone size: .
D gene: .
V gene: TRBV9

CDR3 protein: CASSLEGTSQETQYF
CDR3 DNA: TGTGCCAGCAGCTTAGAGGGGACTAGCCAAGAGACCCAGTACTTC
J gene: TRBJ2-5
clone size: .
D gene: TRBD2
V gene: TRBV11-3

CDR3 protein: CASSGDSNQPQHF
CDR3 DNA: TGTGCCAGCAGTGGGGACAGTAATCAGCCCCAGCATTTT
J gene: TRBJ1-5
clone size: .
D gene: TRBD1
V gene: TRBV2

CDR3 protein: CASNSGGSQGVLGYTF
CDR3 DNA: TGTGCCAGCAACTCAGGCGGGTCACAGGGTGTGCTTGGCTACACCTTC
J gene: TRBJ1-2
clone size: .
D gene: .
V gene: TRBV6-6